The clone carrying this T cell receptor beta chain turned up a few times. The target antigen is unknown. Additional DNA sequences in this sample encode the identical CDR3. V trimming: 3 bases; J trimming: 6 bases; junction bases outside the gene matches: 1. This CDR3 spans 14 amino acids. The V gene's germline CDR1 is KGHSH and CDR2 LQKENI. The data were taken from a study of beta chain features in type 1 diabetes. Study results and limitations: Cells that show high TCR expression could be over-represented by cDNA sequencing. Type 1 diabetes patients had TCRB CDR3s that were shorter (moderately but significantly so) in all four CD4+ subsets. Fewer junction insertions and more nucleotide deletions appeared in type 1 diabetes patients.

TCRB transcripts that were expressed got sequenced, as all of the isolated RNA had been reverse transcribed. The table came from immunoSEQ multiplex PCR; TCRdb's copy has only in-frame clones and leaves some out. The profile shows under 300,000 clones, about 11% of them singletons. CD45RO/CCR7/CD25/CD127/CD95/CD27 sorting isolated CD4+ naive, central memory, regulatory and stem cell-like memory cells. The sequence came from a man aged 30 to 45 with type 1 diabetes. The specimen sequenced was naive CD4+ T cells from blood. The V call is TRBV18, the J call TRBJ2-3, with 12 bases identical to TRBD2. The CDR3 DNA sequence: TGTGCCAGCTCACCCGGGACTAGCGGGGATACGCAGTATTTT. It is translated as CASSPGTSGDTQYF.